This is a list of T cell receptor beta chains from one sample in a study of blood T cells in healthy people across ages. TCRdb used MiXCR to reprocess the 5' RACE reads, holding one entry per CDR3 protein. The sample records a few hundred thousand distinct CDR3 sequences, roughly half being singletons. Sequences were obtained from blood. These TCRs come from a man aged 55 to 70 in good health. CDR3s include the opening cysteine and the closing phenylalanine or tryptophan. The D gene is left open where the match is weak. Part of the rows lack a size; the others show once, few, many or a class for expanded clones.

length	V	size	D	J	DNA	CDR3
18	TRBV30	once	TRBD1	TRBJ1-1	TGTGCCTGGATATCGGGGGACAGGGGTCGTCTGCGTGGCACTGAAGCTTTCTTT	CAWISGDRGRLRGTEAFF
13	TRBV20-1	-	-	TRBJ2-7	TGCAGTGCCTCTCAGGGCGATCCCTACGAGCAGTACTTC	CSASQGDPYEQYF
12	TRBV7-8	once	-	TRBJ2-7	TGTGCCAGCAGCTTAGGTTGTGACGAGCAGTACTTC	CASSLGCDEQYF
13	TRBV20-1	few	-	TRBJ1-1	TGCAGTGCGAGGAGGGGCCGGGACACTGAAGCTTTCTTT	CSARRGRDTEAFF
11	TRBV12-3/TRBV12-4	few	-	TRBJ2-2	TGTGCCAGCAGTTCAGCCGGGGAGCTGTTTTTT	CASSSAGELFF
15	TRBV11-3	-	TRBD1	TRBJ2-5	TGTGCCGGCAGCCCAGGACAGGGACGTGGAGAGACCCAGTACTTC	CAGSPGQGRGETQYF
16	TRBV7-2	few	TRBD2	TRBJ2-5	TGTGCCAGCAGCTTAGGGGTAGCGGGAGTAGGGGAGACCCAGTACTTC	CASSLGVAGVGETQYF
14	TRBV12-3/TRBV12-4	-	-	TRBJ1-2	TGTGCCAGCAGTCCAGAAAGGTTTGGGAATGGCTACACCTTC	CASSPERFGNGYTF
20	TRBV7-2	-	-	TRBJ2-3	TGTGCCAGCAGCCGCACCCCTCGGGACGCGCTCCGCGGTCGCACAGATACGCAGTATTTT	CASSRTPRDALRGRTDTQYF
13	TRBV20-1	few	-	TRBJ2-5	TGCAGTGCTAGAGTACCGACGGACGAGACCCAGTACTTC	CSARVPTDETQYF
11	TRBV29-1	-	TRBD2	TRBJ2-7	TGCAGCGTGTGGACTAGCTGGGGGCAGTACTTC	CSVWTSWGQYF
18	TRBV7-8	-	-	TRBJ1-6	TGTGCCAGCAGCTCCAGGGACGCCCTGGGTTCCTATAATTCACCCCTCCACTTT	CASSSRDALGSYNSPLHF
15	TRBV15	-	-	TRBJ2-3	TGTGCCACCAGCAGAGATGACGGGGGCACAGATACGCAGTATTTT	CATSRDDGGTDTQYF
15	TRBV20-1	-	-	TRBJ2-5	TGCAGTGCTAGAGACTATCTGGGTAACCAAGAGACCCAGTACTTC	CSARDYLGNQETQYF
13	TRBV6-2/TRBV6-3	few	-	TRBJ2-1	TGTGCCAGCAGGGACAGCTCCTACAATGAGCAGTTCTTC	CASRDSSYNEQFF
15	TRBV7-2	-	TRBD1	TRBJ1-2	TGTGCCAGCAGCCCGGGCAATATCGACAGGGAAGGCTACACCTTC	CASSPGNIDREGYTF
12	TRBV6-2/TRBV6-3	-	-	TRBJ1-2	TGTGCCAGCACCTACGGATTCTATGGCTACACCTTC	CASTYGFYGYTF
13	TRBV29-1	-	-	TRBJ1-2	TGCAGCGTTGAAGGGCAGACTAACTATGGCTACACCTTC	CSVEGQTNYGYTF
18	TRBV4-1	-	TRBD2	TRBJ2-1	TGCGCCAGCAGCCATGTGACTAGCGGGGGGGCCCGGGACAATGAGCAGTTCTTC	CASSHVTSGGARDNEQFF
15	TRBV25-1	-	-	TRBJ1-6	TGTGCCAGCAGTGCCGGAAGGGCCTATAATTCACCCCTCCACTTT	CASSAGRAYNSPLHF
13	TRBV9	-	-	TRBJ2-5	TGTGCCAGCAGCGTAGGGGGGACAGAGACCCAGTACTTC	CASSVGGTETQYF
19	TRBV3-1	many	-	TRBJ1-2	TGTGCCAGCAGCCAAGATGGTGGGTGGCAGGCCCCGACTAACTATGGCTACACCTTC	CASSQDGGWQAPTNYGYTF
13	TRBV6-5	-	-	TRBJ1-2	TGTGCCAGCAGTTATCGGCCACTCTATGGCTACACCTTC	CASSYRPLYGYTF
15	TRBV20-1	-	-	TRBJ2-3	TGCAGTGCTCAAACAGGGTCTAGGAAAACAGATACGCAGTATTTT	CSAQTGSRKTDTQYF
17	TRBV27	-	TRBD1	TRBJ2-1	TGTGCCAGCAGTTTCCTGAGCGGACAGGGGAGGAGGAATGAGCAGTTCTTC	CASSFLSGQGRRNEQFF
15	TRBV18	many	-	TRBJ2-1	TGTGCCAGCTCACCCCCCTCGGCGGGGAACAATGAGCAGTTCTTC	CASSPPSAGNNEQFF
15	TRBV5-1	few	TRBD2	TRBJ2-3	TGCGCCAGCAGGGAGCGGGGGTTAGGAACAGATACGCAGTATTTT	CASRERGLGTDTQYF
16	TRBV11-2	few	-	TRBJ1-4	TGTGCCAGCAGCCCTTACAGCGGAGCAACTAATGAAAAACTGTTTTTT	CASSPYSGATNEKLFF
13	TRBV29-1	-	-	TRBJ2-5	TGCAGCACCAAGAGTCCAGGGACCGAGACCCAGTACTTC	CSTKSPGTETQYF
14	TRBV20-1	few	-	TRBJ2-5	TGCAGTGCTAGCGCCGGGGCCGGAGGAGAGACCCAGTACTTC	CSASAGAGGETQYF
15	TRBV7-9	few	TRBD2	TRBJ2-7	TGTGCCAGCAGCTCCAGACTAGCGACCCTCTACGAGCAGTACTTC	CASSSRLATLYEQYF
14	TRBV27	-	TRBD1	TRBJ1-6	TGTGCCAGCCGGACAGGACCATATAATTCACCCCTCCACTTT	CASRTGPYNSPLHF
14	TRBV7-3	-	-	TRBJ2-3	TGTGCCAGCAGCTATGCGATGAGCACAGATACGCAGTATTTT	CASSYAMSTDTQYF
13	TRBV7-2	many	-	TRBJ1-5	TGTGCCAGCAGCGTTGGACCGAATCAGCCCCAGCATTTT	CASSVGPNQPQHF
18	TRBV20-1	-	TRBD1	TRBJ1-6	TGCAGTGCTAGTTCGGGACAGGGGGCGAGCTCCTATAATTCACCCCTCCACTTT	CSASSGQGASSYNSPLHF
14	TRBV4-1	-	-	TRBJ2-3	TGCGCCAGCAGCCAAGCCACGTACACAGATACGCAGTATTTT	CASSQATYTDTQYF
14	TRBV27	-	-	TRBJ1-6	TGTGCCAGCAGTTTACGGGCCTTAAATTCACCCCTCCACTTT	CASSLRALNSPLHF
15	TRBV20-1	-	-	TRBJ2-3	TGCAGTGCTAGTCCTGCGGGGACACGCACAGATACGCAGTATTTT	CSASPAGTRTDTQYF
16	TRBV6-1	-	TRBD2	TRBJ2-3	TGTGCCAGCAGTGAGAGTCTAGCGGGGGGGCGTGGTACGCAGTATTTT	CASSESLAGGRGTQYF
13	TRBV29-1	few	TRBD1	TRBJ2-7	TGCAGCGCCCGTGGGGACAGGGGCTACGAGCAGTACTTC	CSARGDRGYEQYF
15	TRBV6-5	many	TRBD2	TRBJ2-7	TGTGCCAGCAGACTTAGCGGGAGGGATTACAATGAGCAGTACTTC	CASRLSGRDYNEQYF
16	TRBV20-1	-	TRBD2	TRBJ2-3	TGCAGTGCTAGAGAGGACCCGCGGGGGGGAACAGATACGCAGTATTTT	CSAREDPRGGTDTQYF
15	TRBV10-3	-	TRBD2	TRBJ2-7	TGTGCCATCAGTAGACTAGCGGAGCCTTCCTACGAGCAGTACTTC	CAISRLAEPSYEQYF
14	TRBV29-1	few	TRBD1	TRBJ1-4	TGCAGCGTTGAAGGGACAGGGGATAATGAAAAACTGTTTTTT	CSVEGTGDNEKLFF
15	TRBV9	-	-	TRBJ2-3	TGTGCCAGCAGCGTATGGGGCGAAGACACAGATACGCAGTATTTT	CASSVWGEDTDTQYF
15	TRBV7-2	many	-	TRBJ1-6	TGTGCCAGCAGCTTATCTGAACGGTATTATTCACCCCTCCACTTT	CASSLSERYYSPLHF
15	TRBV12-3/TRBV12-4	-	-	TRBJ1-2	TGTGCCAGCAGTTCCTGGCAGGTTAAGGGGTATGGCTACACCTTC	CASSSWQVKGYGYTF